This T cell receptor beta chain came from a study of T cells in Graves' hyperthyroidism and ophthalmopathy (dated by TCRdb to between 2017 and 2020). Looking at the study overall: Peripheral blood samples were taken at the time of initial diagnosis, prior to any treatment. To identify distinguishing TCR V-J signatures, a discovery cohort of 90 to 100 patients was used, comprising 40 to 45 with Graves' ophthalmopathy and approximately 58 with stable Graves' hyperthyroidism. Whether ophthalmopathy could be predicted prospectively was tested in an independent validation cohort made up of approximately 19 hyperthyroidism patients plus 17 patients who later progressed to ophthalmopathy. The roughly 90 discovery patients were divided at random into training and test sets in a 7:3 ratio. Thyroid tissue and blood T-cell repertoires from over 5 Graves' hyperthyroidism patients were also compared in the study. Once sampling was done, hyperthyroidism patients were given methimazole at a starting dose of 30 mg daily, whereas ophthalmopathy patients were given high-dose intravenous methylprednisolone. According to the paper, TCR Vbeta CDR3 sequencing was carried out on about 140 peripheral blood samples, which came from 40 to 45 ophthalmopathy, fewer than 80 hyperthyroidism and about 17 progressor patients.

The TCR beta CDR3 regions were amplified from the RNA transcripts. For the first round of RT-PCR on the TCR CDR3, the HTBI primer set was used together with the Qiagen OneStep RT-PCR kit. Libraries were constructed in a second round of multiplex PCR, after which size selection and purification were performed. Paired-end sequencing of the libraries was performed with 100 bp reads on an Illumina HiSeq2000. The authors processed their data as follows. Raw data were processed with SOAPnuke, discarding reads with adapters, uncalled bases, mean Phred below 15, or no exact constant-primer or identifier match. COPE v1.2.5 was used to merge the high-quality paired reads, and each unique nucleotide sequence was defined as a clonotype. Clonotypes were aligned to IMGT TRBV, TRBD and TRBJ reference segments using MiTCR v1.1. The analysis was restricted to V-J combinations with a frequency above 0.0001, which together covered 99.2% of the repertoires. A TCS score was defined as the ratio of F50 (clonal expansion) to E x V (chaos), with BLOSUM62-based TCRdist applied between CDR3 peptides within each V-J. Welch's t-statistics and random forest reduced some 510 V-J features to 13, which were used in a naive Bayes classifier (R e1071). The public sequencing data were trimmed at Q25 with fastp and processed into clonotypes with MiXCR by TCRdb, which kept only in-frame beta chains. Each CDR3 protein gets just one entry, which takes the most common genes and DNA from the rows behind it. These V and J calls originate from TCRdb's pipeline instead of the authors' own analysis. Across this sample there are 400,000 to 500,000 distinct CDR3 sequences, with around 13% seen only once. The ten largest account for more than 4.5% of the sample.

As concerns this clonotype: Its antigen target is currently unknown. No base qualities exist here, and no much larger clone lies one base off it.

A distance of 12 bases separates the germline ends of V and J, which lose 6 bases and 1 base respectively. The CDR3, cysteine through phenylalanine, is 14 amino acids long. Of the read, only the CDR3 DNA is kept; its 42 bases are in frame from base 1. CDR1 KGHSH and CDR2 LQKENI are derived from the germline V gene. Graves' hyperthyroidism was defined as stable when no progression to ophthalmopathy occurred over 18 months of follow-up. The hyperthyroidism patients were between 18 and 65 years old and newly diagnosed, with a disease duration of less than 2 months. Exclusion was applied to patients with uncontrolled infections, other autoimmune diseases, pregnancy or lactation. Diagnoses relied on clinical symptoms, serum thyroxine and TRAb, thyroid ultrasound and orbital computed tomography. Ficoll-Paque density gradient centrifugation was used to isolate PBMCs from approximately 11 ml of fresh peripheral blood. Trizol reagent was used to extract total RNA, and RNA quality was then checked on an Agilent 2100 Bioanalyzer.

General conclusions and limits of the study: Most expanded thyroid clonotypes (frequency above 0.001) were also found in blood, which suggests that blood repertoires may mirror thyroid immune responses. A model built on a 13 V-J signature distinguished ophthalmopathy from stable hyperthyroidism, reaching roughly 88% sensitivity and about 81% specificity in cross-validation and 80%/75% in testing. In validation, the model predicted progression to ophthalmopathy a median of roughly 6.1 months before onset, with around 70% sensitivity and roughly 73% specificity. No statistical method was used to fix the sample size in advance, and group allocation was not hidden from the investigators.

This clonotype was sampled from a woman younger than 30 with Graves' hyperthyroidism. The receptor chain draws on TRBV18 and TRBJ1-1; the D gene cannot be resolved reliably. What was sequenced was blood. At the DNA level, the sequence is TGTGCCAGCTCTCTGGAGTATGGGAACACTGAAGCTTTCTTT. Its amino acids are CASSLEYGNTEAFF.